Presented here are 31 T cell receptor beta chains from one specimen sequenced in a study of glioma-infiltrating T cells. Amplification of TCR alpha and beta CDR3 regions from RNA used iRepertoire nested multiplex PCR. One entry per CDR3 protein results from TCRdb running MiXCR on the multiplex PCR reads. The sample carries about 3,900 distinct CDR3 sequences, 25% to 40% recorded once. The sequencing input was glioma tissue, nonneoplastic brain tissue, or PBMCs (not recorded which). The receptor source for this set is a human donor with low-grade glioma or glioblastoma, undergoing nonglioma brain surgery, or in good health (not recorded which).

Sample share makes this clonotype medium-sized. The V call is TRBV20-1, the J call TRBJ1-5; maybe TRBD1 (6 bases). V was cut by 6 bases and J by 3 bases, with 15 bases left in between. CDR1 is DFQATT, CDR2 SNEGSKA, per germline (reference sequence). The CDR3 sequence is 14 residues long. The chain's CDR3 is CSAQRGGDNQPQHF. The DNA for the CDR3 is TGCAGTGCCCAAAGAGGGGGGGACAATCAGCCCCAGCATTTT.

The sample holds many counts of this clonotype. This chain connects TRBV25-1 to TRBJ2-7; perhaps D is TRBD1 or TRBD2 (5 bases each). The CDR3 is 12 amino acids. V was trimmed by 8 bases and J by 1 base, leaving 9 bases between them. Germline loops: CDR1 MGHDK, CDR2 SYGVNS. DNA of the CDR3: TGTGCCAGCGGGGACCCTTCCTACGAGCAGTACTTC. Residues: CASGDPSYEQYF.

This clonotype was recorded many times. The chain carries TRBV5-1 and TRBJ2-7; possibly TRBD1 or TRBD2 for D (5 bases each). The germline CDR1 and CDR2 sequences are SGHRS and YFSETQ. V lost 4 bases and J 0 bases, leaving 14 bases between the germline ends. The CDR3 totals 15 residues. The CDR3 region has the DNA TGCGCCAGCAGCGCCCAAGAGGGACCCTCCTACGAGCAGTACTTC. This codes for CASSAQEGPSYEQYF.

V is TRBV19 and J is TRBJ2-1, with 8 bases lining up with TRBD2. V gave up 5 bases and J gave up 3 bases; unmatched junction bases: 9. This CDR3 is built from 16 residues. Germline lookup yields CDR1 LNHDA and CDR2 SQIVND (reference sequence). Written as DNA, the CDR3 is TGTGCCAGTAGTTTCGGGGGGGGGTTACTCTACAATGAGCAGTTCTTC. It encodes CASSFGGGLLYNEQFF.

J is TRBJ2-3 and V is TRBV7-9; 11 bases map to TRBD2. The CDR3 covers 16 residues. V lost 5 bases, J lost 2 bases, and 6 bases stayed unmatched. The germline CDR1 and CDR2 sequences are SEHNR and FQNEAQ (reference sequence). CDR3 nucleotide sequence: TGTGCCAGCAGCCCGACTAGCGGGGACCCCACAGATACGCAGTATTTT. Translating it yields CASSPTSGDPTDTQYF.

This clonotype was seen a few times. The CDR3 region has the DNA TGTGCCTGGAGTGTACGGGCGGGGGGAAGCTCCTACAATGAGCAGTTCTTC. Protein product: CAWSVRAGGSSYNEQFF. The rearrangement joins TRBV30 to TRBJ2-1, with 8 bases identical to TRBD2. Germline CDR1 GTSNPN, CDR2 SVGIG (reference sequence). The CDR3 covers 17 residues. Trimming removed 0 bases from V and 0 bases from J; junction bases left unmatched: 7.

A remark on this clonotype: A much larger clonotype is one base distant, so this may be a read error. The V gene is TRBV18, the J gene TRBJ2-7; D unclear. The CDR3 length is 11 residues. Per germline, CDR1 KGHSH and CDR2 LQKENI. The CDR3 DNA is TGTGCCAGCTCACCAAACCACGAGCGGTACTTC. Protein: CASSPNHERYF.

Points on this clonotype: This may come from a read error, since a much larger clone is one base off. The missing conserved phenylalanine or tryptophan at the end of this CDR3 makes a read error likely. The rearrangement links TRBV2 to TRBJ2-7, with TRBD1 matching over 8 bases. Germline-derived CDR1 and CDR2 are SNHLY and FYNNEI. The CDR3 contains 14 residues. Trimming removed 0 bases from V and 2 bases from J; junction bases left unmatched: 0. Here the CDR3 reads CASSEAGQAYEQYL. In DNA, the CDR3 is TGTGCCAGCAGTGAAGCGGGACAGGCCTACGAGCAGTACCTC.

The CDR3 nucleotides are TGTGCCAGCAGTTTAGGTCAAAGCCCTATTCAGTACTTC. Protein: CASSLGQSPIQYF. The chain is built from TRBV6-5 and TRBJ2-4; D gene unclear. The V gene lost 4 bases and the J gene lost 10 bases, with 14 bases spanning the gap. The CDR3 runs to 13 residues. Per germline, CDR1 MNHEY and CDR2 SVGAGI.

This clonotype is labeled medium-sized. This rearrangement joins TRBV27 to TRBJ1-2; a weak D match, TRBD1 (6 bases). This CDR3 spans 16 amino acids. Germline V gene data show CDR1 as MNHEY and CDR2 as SMNVEV (reference sequence). V was pared by 5 bases and J by 4 bases, with 20 bases between. CDR3 nucleotides: TGTGCCAGCAGTCCACTGTTACAGGGAGGAGGCTATGGCTACACCTTC. The encoded protein is CASSPLLQGGGYGYTF.

By its share, this clonotype is medium-sized. This chain connects TRBV11-2 to TRBJ2-2; 11 nucleotides agree with TRBD2. Germline V gene data show CDR1 as SGHAT and CDR2 as FQNNGV. V trimming: 5 bases; J trimming: 2 bases; junction bases outside the gene matches: 4. The CDR3 covers 16 residues. The CDR3 bases are TGTGCCAGCAGCCGTGGGACTAGCGGTAACACCGGGGAGCTGTTTTTT. Translation gives CASSRGTSGNTGELFF.

V and J are TRBV4-2 and TRBJ2-2, with TRBD2 matching over 11 bases. Germline V gives CDR1 LGHNA, CDR2 YNFKEQ. The CDR3 totals 19 residues. V shed 1 base, J shed 0 bases, and the junction held 7 bases outside the gene matches. CDR3 in DNA: TGTGCCAGCAGCCAAGGGCTAGCGGGGGGCCTCGCGAACACCGGGGAGCTGTTTTTT. It translates to CASSQGLAGGLANTGELFF.

This clonotype came up many times. V gene TRBV4-2 combines with J gene TRBJ1-3; D is unresolved. The V and J ends lost 0 bases and 4 bases respectively, with 10 bases between them. Germline loops: CDR1 LGHNA, CDR2 YNFKEQ. The CDR3 runs 15 residues. Written as DNA, the CDR3 is TGTGCCAGCAGCCAAGATTCGGGGAAAGGAAACACCATATATTTT. This encodes CASSQDSGKGNTIYF.

This clonotype was detected ten times or more. The rearrangement joins TRBV7-9 to TRBJ2-1, with D unclear. The V gene lost 5 bases and the J gene lost 0 bases, with 17 bases spanning the gap. Germline V gene lookup returns CDR1 SEHNR and CDR2 FQNEAQ (reference sequence). The CDR3 spans 17 residues. The CDR3 is CASSPWVGSSSYNEQFF. The CDR3 DNA reads TGTGCCAGCAGCCCATGGGTAGGGTCGAGCTCCTACAATGAGCAGTTCTTC.

This clonotype was found many times. The CDR3 here is CASRPGTGSNSPLHF. CDR3 bases: TGTGCCAGCAGACCCGGGACAGGGAGCAATTCACCCCTCCACTTT. The gene calls are TRBV5-4 and TRBJ1-6, with 9 positions matching TRBD1. The V and J ends lost 5 bases and 7 bases, in that order; junction bases with no gene match: 7. Germline CDR1 is SGHNT and CDR2 is YYREEE (reference sequence). There are 15 residues in the CDR3.

A single count supports this clonotype. The CDR3 end shows no conserved phenylalanine or tryptophan, and so a read error is likely. The V and J genes are TRBV27 and TRBJ1-2, with a tentative D call TRBD1 (5 bases). This CDR3 region has 13 residues. V shed 6 bases and J shed 8 bases, with 16 bases lying between them. CDR1 is MNHEY, CDR2 SMNVEV, per germline (reference sequence). The CDR3 loop is CASSEKGRSGYTY. For the CDR3, the DNA is TGTGCCAGCAGCGAAAAGGGGAGGTCGGGCTACACCTAC.

In this sample, this clonotype is medium-sized. The chain's CDR3 is CASRLGGFSYNEQFF. CDR3 DNA: TGTGCCAGCAGGCTAGGTGGATTCTCCTACAATGAGCAGTTCTTC. The chain links TRBV27 to TRBJ2-1; D not certain. Trimming took off 6 bases at V and 0 bases at J, with 12 bases between the two ends. Germline CDR1 MNHEY, CDR2 SMNVEV (reference sequence). The CDR3 is 15 residues long.

This clonotype is labeled as medium-sized. The V and J genes are TRBV5-4 and TRBJ1-6, with 9 bases lining up with TRBD1. The V gene end was trimmed by 3 bases and the J gene end by 7 bases; junction bases not matched to a gene: 5. CDR3 length equals 15 residues. CDR1 is SGHNT, CDR2 YYREEE, per germline (reference sequence). For the CDR3, the DNA is TGTGCCAGCAGCTATTCCGGGACAGGGAATTCACCCCTCCACTTT. Amino acids: CASSYSGTGNSPLHF.

This clonotype was detected many times. The rearrangement uses TRBV7-8 and TRBJ1-3, with a tentative D call TRBD1 (6 bases). Trimming shortened V by 5 bases and J by 9 bases, and 11 bases separated the two germline ends. This CDR3 is built from 12 residues. Germline lookup yields CDR1 SGHVS and CDR2 FQNEAQ. CDR3 DNA: TGTGCCAGCAGCCCTACAGGGCCCACCATATATTTT. Its protein product is CASSPTGPTIYF. Using reference TRBV7-8 and TRBJ1-3 for the parts outside the CDR3, the full variable domain is GAGVSQSPRYKVAKRGQDVALRCDPISGHVSLFWYQQALGQGPEFLTYFQNEAQLDKSGLPSDRFFAERPEGSVSTLKIQRTQQEDSAVYLCASSPTGPTIYFGEGSWLTVV.

On this clonotype: This CDR3 fails to terminate in the conserved phenylalanine or tryptophan, so it likely reflects a read error. The chain recombines TRBV4-3 with TRBJ2-5; D possibly corresponds to TRBD2 (6 bases). This CDR3 comprises 15 residues. Germline assignment: CDR1 LGHNA and CDR2 YSLEER. The V gene lost 4 bases and the J gene lost 3 bases, with 15 bases spanning the gap. CDR3 protein: CASSRGWTGEETQYY. DNA of the CDR3: TGCGCCAGCAGCCGAGGATGGACGGGGGAAGAGACCCAGTACTAC.

This clonotype is medium-sized by share. The gene calls are TRBV15 and TRBJ1-2, with 9 bases fitting TRBD1. The V gene end was trimmed by 0 bases and the J gene end by 8 bases; junction bases not matched to a gene: 7. The CDR3 has 15 residues. CDR1 is LNHNV and CDR2 is YYDKDF in the germline V gene (reference sequence). As DNA, the CDR3 is TGTGCCACCAGCAGAGATCTGACAGGGGGGTTCGGCTACACCTTC. Amino acids: CATSRDLTGGFGYTF.

J is TRBJ2-2 and V is TRBV5-4, with TRBD2 matching over 7 bases. Trimming removed 4 bases from V and 5 bases from J; junction bases left unmatched: 2. The CDR3 length is 13 residues. The germline gives CDR1 SGHNT, CDR2 YYREEE (reference sequence). CDR3 nucleotides: TGTGCCAGCAGCCGGGGGGTGACCGGGGAGCTGTTTTTT. It yields the protein CASSRGVTGELFF.

There are many counts of this clonotype. This rearrangement joins TRBV27 to TRBJ2-6; 7 nucleotides match TRBD2. Germline-derived CDR1 and CDR2 are MNHEY and SMNVEV (reference sequence). This CDR3 has 15 residues. Germline trimming cut 3 bases from V and 3 bases from J; bases unmatched to any gene: 2. The CDR3 spells CASSFWGGGANVLTF. In DNA, the CDR3 is TGTGCCAGCAGTTTTTGGGGGGGTGGGGCCAACGTCCTGACTTTC.

This clonotype was found once. A much larger clone sits a single nucleotide away, making a read error possible. The chain employs TRBV7-9 and TRBJ2-7; D possibly uses TRBD1 or TRBD2 (5 bases each). The CDR3 is 14 amino acids. Trimming took off 5 bases at V and 5 bases at J, with 16 bases between the two ends. From germline, CDR1 is SEHNR and CDR2 FQNEAQ (reference sequence). As DNA, the CDR3 is TGTGCCAGCAGCCACCGGACGGGGACCGACGAGCAGTACTTC. Its protein is CASSHRTGTDEQYF.

Relative to its sample, this clonotype is medium-sized (0.01 to 0.1%). The rearrangement joins TRBV24-1 to TRBJ2-3; D gene uncertain. CDR1 and CDR2 (germline): KGHDR, SFDVKD. With 4 bases removed from V and 6 bases from J, the gap between germline ends came to 19 bases. The CDR3 totals 16 residues. CDR3 region: CATSEARTSGSDTQYF. In nucleotides, the CDR3 is TGTGCCACCAGTGAAGCGAGGACCTCTGGGTCCGATACGCAGTATTTT.

This clonotype is medium-sized in the sample. The rearrangement uses TRBV20-1 and TRBJ1-2, with unresolved D. This CDR3 has 15 residues. The germline V and J ends were trimmed by 0 bases and 2 bases, with 13 bases remaining between them. Germline V gives CDR1 DFQATT, CDR2 SNEGSKA (reference sequence). The DNA of the CDR3 is TGCAGTGCTAGAGATAGGGCCGCTTTCAACTATGGCTACACCTTC. Protein: CSARDRAAFNYGYTF.

Remarks on this clonotype: Sequence at one end of the junction differs from germline and may be a read error. This chain joins TRBV6-1 and TRBJ2-7; D might be TRBD1 (6 bases). CDR1 and CDR2 (germline): MNHNS, SASEGT. The CDR3 extends over 15 amino acids. CDR3 nucleotides: TGTGCCAGAAGTTCTGCGGACAGTATATCCTACGAGGAGTACTTC. Its protein is CARSSADSISYEEYF.

In its sample, this clonotype was seen many times. The chain carries TRBV7-9 and TRBJ2-2; no reliable D call. Trimming cost V 5 bases and J 1 base, with 2 bases left between them. The germline V gene has CDR1 SEHNR and CDR2 FQNEAQ (reference sequence). The CDR3 runs to 12 residues. The CDR3 region has the DNA TGTGCCAGCAGCCTGAACACCGGGGAGCTGTTTTTT. Translating it yields CASSLNTGELFF.

By share, this clonotype ranks as medium-sized (0.01 to 0.1%). DNA for the CDR3: TGTGCCAGCAGCCCCGGACTAGCGGGCCGATTTGGTACGCAGTATTTT. This encodes CASSPGLAGRFGTQYF. The rearrangement links TRBV7-9 to TRBJ2-3; 11 nucleotides agree with TRBD2. The CDR3 sequence is 16 residues long. Trimming at V came to 5 bases and at J to 8 bases, leaving 12 bases not matched to a gene. In germline, CDR1 is SEHNR, CDR2 FQNEAQ (reference sequence).

The CDR3 loop reads CACNRENTEAFF. CDR3 nucleotide sequence: TGTGCCTGCAACAGGGAGAACACTGAAGCTTTCTTT. This chain links TRBV30 with TRBJ1-1; tentative D call: TRBD1 (6 bases). Deletions cut 6 bases from V and 1 base from J, with 9 bases between. Germline V lookup: CDR1 GTSNPN, CDR2 SVGIG (reference sequence). The CDR3 spans 12 residues.

A word on this clonotype: Relative to the germline gene, one junction end is altered; a read error may explain this. V usage is TRBV2 and J usage is TRBJ1-1; 8 positions match TRBD1. This CDR3 is built from 14 residues. CDR1 is SNHLY and CDR2 is FYNNEI in the germline V gene. The CDR3 is CASSDGTGSTGALF. In nucleotides, the CDR3 is TGTGCCAGCAGCGACGGGACAGGCAGCACTGGGGCTCTCTTT.